The source of this T cell receptor (beta chain) is a study of T-cell memory formation after mild COVID-19. The CDR3 sequence is 12 residues long. TCRdb re-analysed the 5' RACE reads in MiXCR, keeping a single row per CDR3 protein. The profile shows around 82,000 distinct CDR3 sequences, over 10% of them singletons. The source of this sequence is a man between 18 and 35 years old who had mild COVID-19 (a few samples of this study predate the infection). Cell type and time point are not known. The J gene is TRBJ1-2, the V gene TRBV1. TRBV1 is a known pseudogene. The sample taken for sequencing was PBMCs or a T cell subset sorted from them (not recorded which). Here the CDR3 DNA reads TGCACCAGCAGCCCAGGGACGAGGGGCTACACCTTC. Encoded protein: CTSSPGTRGYTF.